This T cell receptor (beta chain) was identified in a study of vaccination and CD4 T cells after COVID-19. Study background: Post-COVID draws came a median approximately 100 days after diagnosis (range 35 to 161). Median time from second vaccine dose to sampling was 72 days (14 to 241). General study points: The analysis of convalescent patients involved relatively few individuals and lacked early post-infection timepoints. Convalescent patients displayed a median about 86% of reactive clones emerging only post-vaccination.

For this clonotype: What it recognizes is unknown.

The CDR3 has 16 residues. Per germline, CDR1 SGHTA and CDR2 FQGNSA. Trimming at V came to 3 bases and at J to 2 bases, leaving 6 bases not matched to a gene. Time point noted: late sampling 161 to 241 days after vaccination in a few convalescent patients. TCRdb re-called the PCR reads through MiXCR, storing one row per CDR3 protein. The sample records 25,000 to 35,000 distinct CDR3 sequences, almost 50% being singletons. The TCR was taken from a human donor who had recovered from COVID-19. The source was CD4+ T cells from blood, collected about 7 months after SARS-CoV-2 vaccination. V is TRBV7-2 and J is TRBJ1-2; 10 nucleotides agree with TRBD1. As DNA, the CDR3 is TGTGCCAGCAGCTTCGGACAGGGGGTCTTCAACTATGGCTACACCTTC. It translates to CASSFGQGVFNYGYTF.